The rows below give T cell receptor beta chains drawn from one sample of a study of shared clonotypes between healthy human individuals. Data came from immunoSEQ multiplex PCR; TCRdb stores just in-frame clones and leaves some out. The table includes approximately 470,000 clones, over 70% detected once. Sequences were obtained from PBMCs. These receptors all stem from a woman aged 35 to 49 in good health. Some clones in this sample may be carry-over from other donors' samples. CDR3s include the opening cysteine and the closing phenylalanine or tryptophan. A D gene is named only where the DNA matches it firmly.

v_gene	j_gene	d_gene	CDR3nt	CDR3aa
TRBV4-1	TRBJ2-7	TRBD2	TGCGCCAGCAGCCAAGTTCACCCTAGCGGGAGTAGGGAGCAGTACTTC	CASSQVHPSGSREQYF
TRBV5-1	TRBJ2-7	NA	TGCGCCAGCAACGTAGCGGATTCCTCCTACGAGCAGTACTTC	CASNVADSSYEQYF
TRBV7-9	TRBJ2-3	TRBD1	TGTGCCAGCAGCACAACACTTGGGACAGGGACAGATACGCAGTATTTT	CASSTTLGTGTDTQYF
TRBV30	TRBJ1-2	TRBD1	TGTGCCTGGAGTCAGGGGGGTTATGGCTACACCTTC	CAWSQGGYGYTF
TRBV18	TRBJ2-4	NA	TGTGCCAGCTCACCAGGGCCCCCCACCAACATTCAGTACTTC	CASSPGPPTNIQYF
TRBV28	TRBJ1-3	NA	TGTGCCAGCAGTTCCCTCTCGGTTTGGAGCTCTGGAAACACCATATATTTT	CASSSLSVWSSGNTIYF
TRBV5-1	TRBJ2-7	NA	TGCGCCAGCAGCTTGGCAGGGACTGAAGAGCAGTACTTC	CASSLAGTEEQYF
TRBV9	TRBJ1-4	NA	TGTGCCAGCAGCAAGACCGGGACACCAAATGAAAAACTGTTTTTT	CASSKTGTPNEKLFF
TRBV18	TRBJ2-2	TRBD2	TGTGCCAGCTCAAGCGGGGCGAACACCGGGGAGCTGTTTTTT	CASSSGANTGELFF
TRBV4-1	TRBJ1-5	NA	TGCGCCAGCAGCCAAGTCTGGGTGCGAAATCAGCCCCAGCATTTT	CASSQVWVRNQPQHF